The 32 T cell receptor beta chains in this list originate from one sample, sequenced in a study of shared clonotypes between healthy human individuals. Only in-frame clones appear in the TCRdb table, and some are missing; sequencing was by immunoSEQ multiplex PCR. The table records approximately 350,000 clones, approximately 96% of them present only once. Sequencing was performed on memory CD8+ T cells sorted from blood. Subset specified: CD45RO+ cells pooled with CCR7-negative TemRA cells. Receptors were obtained from a man aged 25-45 years in good health.

CDR3 loop: CASSQVLAGVVTDTQYF. As DNA, the CDR3 is TGCGCCAGCAGCCAAGTCCTAGCGGGAGTAGTAACAGATACGCAGTATTTT. The chain employs TRBV4-1 and TRBJ2-3, with 10 bases that match TRBD2. Germline-derived CDR1 and CDR2 are MGHRA and YSYEKL. The CDR3 has 17 amino acids. With 1 base clipped from V and 3 bases from J, the junction kept 7 bases outside the gene matches.

The chain is built from TRBV5-5 and TRBJ2-3; 8 nucleotides line up with TRBD1. The CDR3 is made up of 14 amino acids. The J segment lost 3 bases and the V segment lost 5 bases, leaving 5 bases of the junction unmatched. From germline, CDR1 is SGHKS and CDR2 YYEKEE (reference sequence). CDR3 region: CASRRTGRTDTQYF. Written as DNA, the CDR3 is TGTGCCAGCAGACGGACAGGGCGGACAGATACGCAGTATTTT.

J is TRBJ2-5 and V is TRBV4-1, with a weak D call TRBD2 (6 bases). The CDR3 length is 16 residues. Trimming left V 4 bases short and J 2 bases short, with 17 bases between. The germline V gene has CDR1 MGHRA and CDR2 YSYEKL. This CDR3 is CASSRTNTGVQETQYF. The CDR3, as DNA: TGCGCCAGCAGCCGGACTAACACAGGAGTTCAAGAGACCCAGTACTTC.

The J gene is TRBJ1-1, the V gene TRBV29-1; D possibly corresponds to TRBD1 (6 bases). The V gene's germline CDR1 is SQVTM and CDR2 ANQGSEA. CDR3 length equals 14 residues. V shed 7 bases and J shed 5 bases, with 20 bases lying between them. CDR3: CSANAGVQGTEAFF. DNA of the CDR3: TGCAGCGCCAATGCGGGGGTTCAGGGGACTGAAGCTTTCTTT. The full variable domain, with the rest looked up from reference TRBV29-1 and TRBJ1-1, is SAVISQKPSRDICQRGTSLTIQCQVDSQVTMMFWYRQQPGQSLTLIATANQGSEATYESGFVIDKFPISRPNLTFSTLTVSNMSPEDSSIYLCSANAGVQGTEAFFGQGTRLTVV.

J is TRBJ1-1 and V is TRBV12-5, with D tentatively TRBD1 (5 bases). Per the germline V gene, CDR1 is LGHNT and CDR2 is FRNRAP. V shed 6 bases and J shed 1 base, with 6 bases lying between them. CDR3 length: 12 amino acids. The CDR3 loop reads CASGTGNTEAFF. The CDR3 coding sequence is TGTGCTAGTGGAACAGGGAACACTGAAGCTTTCTTT.

The V gene is TRBV11-2, the J gene TRBJ2-7; TRBD2 matches at 9 bases. V lost 5 bases to trimming and J lost 4 bases; unmatched junction nucleotides: 12. Germline values: CDR1 SGHAT, CDR2 FQNNGV. The CDR3 loop spans 16 amino acids. The CDR3 nucleotides are TGTGCCAGCAGCGTAGGGGGGACTAGCAGAAATTACGAGCAGTACTTC. Encoded protein: CASSVGGTSRNYEQYF.

This chain links TRBV27 with TRBJ2-3; 7 bases agree with TRBD2. With V trimmed by 5 bases and J by 5 bases, 7 bases remained unmatched. Germline V gives CDR1 MNHEY, CDR2 SMNVEV (reference sequence). The CDR3 spans 14 residues. For the CDR3, the DNA is TGTGCCAGCAGTCCGGGACTAATCAAAGATACGCAGTATTTT. Its protein product is CASSPGLIKDTQYF.

The V call is TRBV11-2, the J call TRBJ2-7; 10 bases fit TRBD2. V gave up 5 bases and J gave up 3 bases; unmatched junction bases: 10. This CDR3 has 16 amino acids. Germline V gene data show CDR1 as SGHAT and CDR2 as FQNNGV. The DNA for the CDR3 is TGTGCCAGCAGCCCGCTCAGCGGGAGGGTCCTCTACGAGCAGTACTTC. Translation: CASSPLSGRVLYEQYF.

The chain carries TRBV5-4 and TRBJ2-7; 7 bases align to TRBD2. The CDR3 is made up of 14 amino acids. V shed 4 bases, J shed 4 bases, and the junction held 8 bases outside the gene matches. Germline V CDR1 and CDR2: SGHNT, YYREEE (reference sequence). The CDR3 bases are TGTGCCAGCAGCCGGCCGGGAGGAGTGTACGAGCAGTACTTC. Protein: CASSRPGGVYEQYF. The complete variable domain, with remaining parts taken from reference TRBV5-4 and TRBJ2-7, reads ETGVTQSPTHLIKTRGQQVTLRCSSQSGHNTVSWYQQALGQGPQFIFQYYREEENGRGNFPPRFSGLQFPNYSSELNVNALELDDSALYLCASSRPGGVYEQYFGPGTRLTVT.

This chain links TRBV6-5 with TRBJ1-5; no firm D call. The CDR3 runs to 13 residues. With 2 bases removed from V and 5 bases from J, the gap between germline ends came to 7 bases. The germline gives CDR1 MNHEY, CDR2 SVGAGI. CDR3 region: CASSYRAYQPQHF. For the CDR3, the DNA is TGTGCCAGCAGTTACAGGGCGTATCAGCCCCAGCATTTT.

The chain links TRBV13 to TRBJ2-7; 8 bases are a match to TRBD2. The CDR3 runs 15 residues. J was trimmed by 0 bases and V by 3 bases; bases with no gene match: 4. CDR1 is PRHDT and CDR2 is FYEKMQ in the germline V gene (reference sequence). CDR3 residues: CASSFTGGSSYEQYF. DNA of the CDR3: TGTGCCAGCAGCTTCACGGGAGGGAGCTCCTACGAGCAGTACTTC. Looking up the rest from reference TRBV13 and TRBJ2-7 gives the full variable domain: AAGVIQSPRHLIKEKRETATLKCYPIPRHDTVYWYQQGPGQDPQFLISFYEKMQSDKGSIPDRFSAQQFSDYHSELNMSSLELGDSALYFCASSFTGGSSYEQYFGPGTRLTVT.

The chain couples TRBV6-1 to TRBJ2-7; D unresolved. The V gene's germline CDR1 is MNHNS and CDR2 SASEGT. CDR3 length: 12 residues. V lost 3 bases and J 1 base, leaving 4 bases between the germline ends. The CDR3 DNA is TGTGCCAGCAGTGAGACATCCTACGAGCAGTACTTC. This gives the protein CASSETSYEQYF.

The V gene is TRBV5-5, the J gene TRBJ2-7; 8 nucleotides align to TRBD1. CDR1 SGHKS and CDR2 YYEKEE come from the germline V gene (reference sequence). The CDR3 length is 14 residues. The V segment lost 4 bases and the J segment 2 bases; nucleotides outside the gene matches: 5. In DNA form, the CDR3 reads TGTGCCAGCAGCCCAGGGACAGGCCCCTACGAGCAGTACTTC. This codes for CASSPGTGPYEQYF. Filled out from reference TRBV5-5 and TRBJ2-7, the complete variable domain reads DAGVTQSPTHLIKTRGQQVTLRCSPISGHKSVSWYQQVLGQGPQFIFQYYEKEERGRGNFPDRFSARQFPNYSSELNVNALLLGDSALYLCASSPGTGPYEQYFGPGTRLTVT.

This sequence joins TRBV2 and TRBJ2-4; D uncertain. V was shortened by 4 bases and J by 6 bases, with 4 bases between the two germline ends. Germline V gene lookup returns CDR1 SNHLY and CDR2 FYNNEI. The CDR3 is 11 amino acids. The CDR3 reads CASSARNIQYF. For the CDR3, the DNA is TGTGCCAGCAGTGCTAGAAACATTCAGTACTTC.

The genes are TRBV5-1 and TRBJ2-3; perhaps TRBD1 as D (5 bases). V gave up 4 bases and J gave up 0 bases, with 15 bases separating them. CDR3 length equals 16 residues. Per the germline V gene, CDR1 is SGHRS and CDR2 is YFSETQ. The CDR3 coding sequence is TGCGCCAGCAGCCTCCCGTACAGGAATAGCACAGATACGCAGTATTTT. Translation: CASSLPYRNSTDTQYF. The complete variable domain, with remaining parts taken from reference TRBV5-1 and TRBJ2-3, reads KAGVTQTPRYLIKTRGQQVTLSCSPISGHRSVSWYQQTPGQGLQFLFEYFSETQRNKGNFPGRFSGRQFSNSRSEMNVSTLELGDSALYLCASSLPYRNSTDTQYFGPGTRLTVL.

The genes are TRBV9 and TRBJ2-2, with 7 bases identical to TRBD2. Trimming took 0 bases from V and 5 from J; bases not matched to a gene: 7. CDR3 length: 16 amino acids. Germline lookup yields CDR1 SGDLS and CDR2 YYNGEE. The CDR3: CASSVEGTKETGELFF. CDR3 in DNA: TGTGCCAGCAGCGTAGAGGGGACTAAAGAGACCGGGGAGCTGTTTTTT.

V gene TRBV6-1 combines with J gene TRBJ1-1; D not resolved. This CDR3 region has 12 residues. The V end was cut by 4 bases, the J end by 2 bases, with 5 bases between. Germline assignment: CDR1 MNHNS and CDR2 SASEGT. CDR3 residues: CASSVINTEAFF. In DNA, the CDR3 is TGTGCCAGCAGTGTGATAAACACTGAAGCTTTCTTT.

Concerning this clone itself: Other DNA sequences within the sample encode an identical CDR3. V and J are TRBV7-2 and TRBJ2-5; unclear D gene. Germline lookup yields CDR1 SGHTA and CDR2 FQGNSA. The CDR3 has 11 residues. The V gene lost 0 bases and the J gene lost 4 bases, with 0 bases spanning the gap. DNA for the CDR3: TGTGCCAGCAGCTTAGCAGAGACCCAGTACTTC. Amino acids: CASSLAETQYF.

V and J are TRBV11-2 and TRBJ2-3; D gene unclear. V lost 4 bases and J 2 bases, leaving 1 base between the germline ends. Germline CDR1 SGHAT, CDR2 FQNNGV. The CDR3 covers 11 residues. The CDR3 sequence is CASSYTDTQYF. The CDR3 DNA is TGTGCCAGCAGCTACACAGATACGCAGTATTTT.

The chain joins TRBV5-5 to TRBJ2-7; TRBD2 agrees at 9 bases. J gave up 3 bases and V 0 bases, and 4 bases lay outside the gene matches. Germline V gene lookup returns CDR1 SGHKS and CDR2 YYEKEE (reference sequence). The CDR3 consists of 15 residues. CDR3 DNA: TGTGCCAGCAGCTTGGGTAGCGGGAGCTTCTACGAGCAGTACTTC. Protein sequence: CASSLGSGSFYEQYF.

The V and J genes are TRBV28 and TRBJ2-7; 7 bases agree with TRBD2. The length of the CDR3 is 14 residues. V was clipped by 2 bases and J by 3 bases; unmatched bases: 4. Germline loops: CDR1 MDHEN, CDR2 SYDVKM. The CDR3 DNA reads as TGTGCCAGCAGTTTACTAGCGGATTACTACGAGCAGTACTTC. It translates to CASSLLADYYEQYF.

This clone was recorded once. The CDR3, as DNA: TGTGCCAGCAGCTTAGGACTAGCGCGTTCTTGGTACCAAGAGACCCAGTACTTC. Translated, it gives CASSLGLARSWYQETQYF. This chain connects TRBV7-9 to TRBJ2-5; 8 bases map to TRBD2. The CDR3 consists of 18 residues. J was trimmed by 0 bases and V by 1 base; bases with no gene match: 10. CDR1 is SEHNR and CDR2 is FQNEAQ in the germline V gene (reference sequence).

The V gene is TRBV4-1, the J gene TRBJ2-2; D not resolved. V was cut by 4 bases and J by 2 bases, with 8 bases left in between. This CDR3 is 14 amino acids long. The germline gives CDR1 MGHRA, CDR2 YSYEKL. The CDR3 loop reads CASSRILNTGELFF. DNA of the CDR3: TGCGCCAGCAGCCGCATACTTAACACCGGGGAGCTGTTTTTT.

The chain carries TRBV7-2 and TRBJ2-7, with TRBD2 matching 7 bases. V lost 5 bases, J lost 2 bases, and 3 bases stayed unmatched. This CDR3 is built from 13 residues. Germline CDR1 is SGHTA and CDR2 is FQGNSA. The CDR3 nucleotides are TGTGCCAGCAGCAACCGGGGGGCCTACGAGCAGTACTTC. The encoded protein is CASSNRGAYEQYF.

This chain connects TRBV7-9 to TRBJ2-5; 11 bases are a match to TRBD2. The J segment lost 5 bases and the V segment lost 5 bases, leaving 10 bases of the junction unmatched. The CDR3 spans 16 residues. CDR1 is SEHNR, CDR2 FQNEAQ, per germline (reference sequence). CDR3 nucleotide sequence: TGTGCCAGCAGCCGAGGGACTAGCGGAGGGGGGGAGACCCAGTACTTC. Its protein is CASSRGTSGGGETQYF.

A remark on this clone: Other DNA sequences from this sample encode an identical CDR3 as well. The CDR3 reads CSATLYNEQFF. Here the CDR3 DNA reads TGCAGTGCTACGCTCTACAATGAGCAGTTCTTC. The V and J genes are TRBV20-1 and TRBJ2-1; D is ambiguous. The V end was cut by 4 bases, the J end by 3 bases, with 4 bases between. There are 11 residues in the CDR3. The germline V gene has CDR1 DFQATT and CDR2 SNEGSKA (reference sequence).

This clone was detected a few times. The rearrangement links TRBV25-1 to TRBJ1-5; 8 bases align to TRBD1. Unmatched junction bases numbered 10, after V lost 4 bases and J lost 5 bases. Germline V gives CDR1 MGHDK, CDR2 SYGVNS. The CDR3 runs to 16 residues. CDR3 residues: CASSASIGQGDQPQHF. The CDR3 nucleotides read TGTGCCAGCAGTGCTTCCATCGGACAGGGCGATCAGCCCCAGCATTTT.

V gene TRBV7-9 combines with J gene TRBJ2-3; TRBD1 aligns across 7 bases. Germline values: CDR1 SEHNR, CDR2 FQNEAQ (reference sequence). CDR3 length: 15 residues. Trimming removed 4 bases from V and 5 bases from J; junction bases left unmatched: 9. CDR3 residues: CASSWTGSRGDTQYF. Written as DNA, the CDR3 is TGTGCCAGCAGCTGGACAGGTTCACGGGGAGATACGCAGTATTTT.

This clone was counted a single time. The V gene is TRBV7-2, the J gene TRBJ1-1; 7 bases are shared with TRBD1. The CDR3 extends over 15 amino acids. Trimming cost V 5 bases and J 4 bases; bases outside gene matches: 10. From germline, CDR1 is SGHTA and CDR2 FQGNSA. The CDR3 here is CASSGTGQPFTEAFF. CDR3 bases: TGTGCCAGCAGCGGCACGGGACAGCCATTCACTGAAGCTTTCTTT.

The gene calls are TRBV5-1 and TRBJ2-2, with 9 bases that match TRBD1. The CDR3 length is 16 residues. The J segment lost 2 bases and the V segment lost 5 bases, leaving 7 bases of the junction unmatched. Germline-derived CDR1 and CDR2 are SGHRS and YFSETQ. This CDR3 reads CASSGTGQGNTGELFF. CDR3 DNA sequence: TGCGCCAGCAGTGGAACGGGACAGGGTAACACCGGGGAGCTGTTTTTT.

CDR3 loop: CASSRYQETQYF. CDR3 sequence (DNA): TGTGCCAGCAGCCGGTACCAAGAGACCCAGTACTTC. The chain employs TRBV11-2 and TRBJ2-5; D unresolved. Germline loops: CDR1 SGHAT, CDR2 FQNNGV. V gave up 5 bases and J gave up 0 bases, with 4 bases separating them. The CDR3 is 12 residues long.

This chain connects TRBV10-3 to TRBJ1-1; D call uncertain. This CDR3 is 12 amino acids long. V dropped 5 bases and J dropped 5 bases, with 9 bases sitting between them. Germline CDR1 ENHRY, CDR2 SYGVKD. CDR3 coding DNA: TGTGCCATCAGTCCATTGGGTACTGAAGCTTTCTTT. Translated: CAISPLGTEAFF.